These T cell receptor beta chains were read from a single sample in a study of cytomegalovirus exposure and HLA in healthy donors. Clones were read by immunoSEQ multiplex PCR, and TCRdb kept only the in-frame ones, dropping some. Among 140,000 to 150,000 clones listed, around two thirds were seen once. The sample taken for sequencing was PBMCs. The receptor source for this set is a male donor in good health and CMV-seronegative. The CDR3 runs from the conserved cysteine through the conserved F or W. D genes are given only for firm matches. The size entry is marked missing in some rows and otherwise reads once, few, many or a size class.

clone_size cdr3_length j_call v_call d_call cdr3_aa cdr3_nt
NA 14 TRBJ1-1 TRBV9 TRBD1 CASSPQQGWTEAFF TGTGCCAGCAGCCCCCAACAGGGGTGGACTGAAGCTTTCTTT
NA 13 TRBJ2-7 TRBV7-9 NA CASTRSTSYEQYF TGTGCCAGCACCCGTAGTACTTCCTACGAGCAGTACTTC
few 14 TRBJ2-7 TRBV6-5 NA CASRWTDSPYEQYF TGTGCCAGCCGGTGGACAGATAGCCCCTACGAGCAGTACTTC
NA 14 TRBJ1-6 TRBV30 NA CAQDMGLYNSPLHF TGTGCCCAAGACATGGGCCTATATAATTCACCCCTCCACTTT
NA 15 TRBJ2-7 TRBV4-1 TRBD2 CASSPLAGSYYEQYF TGCGCCAGCAGCCCCTTAGCGGGGTCCTACTACGAGCAGTACTTC
NA 13 TRBJ2-7 TRBV25-1 NA CASTRDSSYEQYF TGTGCCAGCACCAGGGATAGCTCCTACGAGCAGTACTTC
few 13 TRBJ1-6 TRBV7-9 TRBD1 CASKGQGNSPLHF TGTGCCAGCAAGGGACAGGGAAATTCACCCCTCCACTTT
NA 15 TRBJ2-2 TRBV6-5 NA CASKFAQGTTGELFF TGTGCCAGCAAGTTTGCCCAGGGCACGACCGGGGAGCTGTTTTTT
NA 14 TRBJ1-2 TRBV5-4 TRBD1 CASSSGGNNYGYTF TGTGCCAGCAGCTCAGGGGGCAATAACTATGGCTACACCTTC
NA 14 TRBJ1-1 TRBV7-2 NA CASSLALGRDEAFF TGTGCCAGCAGCTTAGCGCTAGGGAGAGATGAAGCTTTCTTT
NA 17 TRBJ2-2 TRBV5-4 TRBD1 CASRKNLGTGGPGELFF TGTGCCAGCAGAAAAAACCTCGGGACAGGGGGCCCCGGGGAGCTGTTTTTT
NA 14 TRBJ1-4 TRBV7-6 NA CASSTTGGGEKLFF TGTGCCAGCAGCACGACGGGAGGCGGTGAAAAACTGTTTTTT
NA 15 TRBJ2-7 TRBV5-1 NA CASSQFLGQSYEQYF TGCGCCAGCAGCCAATTTCTAGGACAATCCTACGAGCAGTACTTC
few 14 TRBJ2-3 TRBV6-5 TRBD1 CASRGQGGKDTQYF TGTGCCAGCAGGGGACAGGGTGGTAAGGATACGCAGTATTTT
few 13 TRBJ1-2 TRBV5-6 NA CASTFSLAGGYTF TGTGCCAGCACCTTCAGCCTAGCGGGTGGCTACACCTTC
NA 12 TRBJ2-5 TRBV4-1 NA CASSQDGGTQYF TGCGCCAGCAGCCAAGATGGAGGGACCCAGTACTTC
once 16 TRBJ2-3 TRBV6-5 TRBD2 CASSYSGTSGGYTQYF TGTGCCAGCAGTTACTCCGGGACTAGCGGGGGTTATACGCAGTATTTT
once 17 TRBJ1-2 TRBV5-5 TRBD1 CASSPTGGQGADYGYPF TGTGCCAGCAGCCCCACGGGTGGACAGGGGGCAGACTATGGCTACCCCTTC
NA 14 TRBJ1-2 TRBV5-5 NA CASSFLGENYGYTF TGTGCCAGCAGCTTCCTCGGGGAGAACTATGGCTACACCTTC
NA 14 TRBJ1-4 TRBV5-1 TRBD1 CASSFRTGEEKLFF TGCGCCAGCAGCTTTCGGACAGGGGAGGAAAAACTGTTTTTT
NA 16 TRBJ1-2 TRBV4-3 NA CASSQDLSDPNYGYTF TGCGCCAGCAGCCAAGATCTCAGTGATCCTAACTATGGCTACACCTTC
few 12 TRBJ2-5 TRBV5-1 NA CASRSGAGTQYF TGCGCCAGCAGATCGGGAGCCGGGACCCAGTACTTC
once 15 TRBJ2-2 TRBV6-5 NA CASSWAGANTGELFF TGTGCCAGCAGTTGGGCAGGGGCGAACACCGGGGAGCTGTTTTTT
few 14 TRBJ2-3 TRBV7-3 NA CASSLGQSTDTQYF TGTGCCAGCAGCTTAGGTCAGAGCACAGATACGCAGTATTTT